This T cell receptor beta chain was found in a study of T cells after yellow fever vaccination. Notes on the study in general: Although most clonotypes did not, a small share appeared in both CD4 and CD8 compartments.

This clonotype was observed many times. Its target is unknown. Each CDR3 protein is one row after TCRdb ran MiXCR on the 5' RACE reads. The repertoire includes over 100,000 distinct CDR3 sequences, roughly 8.9% of them detected once, and less than 30% sits in the top ten. The CDR3 length is 14 residues. V lost 5 bases and J lost 6; bases outside the gene matches: 3. Germline loops: CDR1 SGHVS, CDR2 FQNEAQ. This chain links TRBV7-8 with TRBJ2-7; 14 nucleotides align to TRBD2. Sample: CD8+ T cells sorted from PBMCs, taken 45 days after the yellow fever booster vaccination. This TCR came from a man under 40 who received the YFV17D yellow fever vaccine. CDR3: CASSPGLAGAEQYF. In DNA form, the CDR3 reads TGTGCCAGCAGCCCGGGACTAGCGGGAGCCGAGCAGTACTTC.